Listed here are 28 T cell receptor beta chains from one sample, sequenced in a study of esophageal squamous cell carcinoma under preoperative chemotherapy. Time point in this sample: after preoperative PTX-NDP chemotherapy. TCRdb re-analysed the PCR reads in MiXCR, keeping a single row per CDR3 protein. The sample has 15,000 to 20,000 distinct CDR3 sequences, 40% to 55% seen once. This specimen was taken from a patient given preoperative chemotherapy. These receptors all come from a human donor with esophageal squamous cell carcinoma. The donor label of this sample is uncertain.

The chain carries TRBV7-6 and TRBJ2-5; 10 positions agree with TRBD2. V lost 0 bases to trimming and J lost 3 bases; unmatched junction nucleotides: 4. Germline V gives CDR1 SGHVS, CDR2 FNYEAQ. The CDR3 is 16 residues long. Written as DNA, the CDR3 is TGTGCCAGCAGCTTAGCGGGGCTAGCGGGGGAAGAGACCCAGTACTTC. Translating it yields CASSLAGLAGEETQYF.

The CDR3 DNA sequence: TGTGCCAGCAGCAAGTACGGGACAGGGTCCTACAATGAGCAGTTCTTC. Translation: CASSKYGTGSYNEQFF. The chain carries TRBV7-2 and TRBJ2-1; 9 bases map to TRBD1. The J segment lost 1 base and the V segment lost 5 bases, leaving 6 bases of the junction unmatched. This CDR3 has 16 amino acids. The germline CDR1 and CDR2 sequences are SGHTA and FQGNSA.

By its share, this clonotype is medium-sized. This chain connects TRBV11-3 to TRBJ2-7; 8 positions agree with TRBD1. The V gene end was trimmed by 2 bases and the J gene end by 0 bases; junction bases not matched to a gene: 15. Germline lookup yields CDR1 SGHNT and CDR2 YENEEA. The CDR3 covers 19 residues. The CDR3 sequence: CASSLPIQDRATISYEQYF. The CDR3 nucleotides read TGTGCCAGCAGCTTACCAATCCAGGACAGGGCAACCATCTCCTACGAGCAGTACTTC.

This clonotype is a singleton in its sample. Since no conserved phenylalanine or tryptophan closes the CDR3, a read error is the likely cause. The DNA is omitted, as the CDR3 cannot be located on it reliably, and the CDR3 follows TCRdb's listing. The chain uses TRBV7-2 and TRBJ2-5; no DNA check was done on the table's D call, TRBD1. A total of 14 residues make up the CDR3, ends included. The germline V gene encodes CDR1 SGHTA and CDR2 FQGNSA. CDR3: CASSPTGDTATWLS.

This clonotype was seen at least ten times. This rearrangement joins TRBV7-9 to TRBJ2-4; possible D gene TRBD1, 7 bases. This CDR3 has 15 amino acids. Germline values: CDR1 SEHNR, CDR2 FQNEAQ (reference sequence). Trimming stripped 0 bases from V and 9 bases from J, with 15 bases between. Here the CDR3 DNA reads TGTGCCAGCAGCTTAGCGGGGGCAGGGGGAGGCATTCAGTACTTC. Encoded protein: CASSLAGAGGGIQYF.

In regard to this clonotype: One junction end does not reproduce the germline sequence, and a read error may be involved. Written as DNA, the CDR3 is TGTGCCAGCAGCTCGGCTACGACGACAGCGACCCGGTACTTC. Amino acid sequence: CASSSATTTATRYF. The rearrangement links TRBV7-8 to TRBJ2-5, with TRBD1 as a possible D gene (5 bases). The CDR3 sequence is 14 residues long. CDR1 and CDR2 from the germline V gene are SGHVS and FQNEAQ.

This clonotype was seen ten or more times. This chain joins TRBV7-2 and TRBJ2-4; TRBD1 aligns across 7 bases. V lost 3 bases, J lost 4 bases, and 9 bases stayed unmatched. Germline-derived CDR1 and CDR2 are SGHTA and FQGNSA. CDR3 length: 16 amino acids. The CDR3 coding sequence is TGTGCCAGCAGCTTGGGGCCGGGACAGATTAAAAACATTCAGTACTTC. This gives the protein CASSLGPGQIKNIQYF. Based on the CDR3 plus reference TRBV7-2 and TRBJ2-4, the full variable domain is GAGVSQSPSNKVTEKGKDVELRCDPISGHTALYWYRQSLGQGLEFLIYFQGNSAPDKSGLPSDRFSAERTGGSVSTLTIQRTQQEDSAVYLCASSLGPGQIKNIQYFGAGTRLSVL.

In regard to this clonotype: This sequence may be a read error, since a much larger clone differs from it by one base. No conserved phenylalanine or tryptophan is present at the end of the CDR3, so a read error is the likely explanation. The V and J genes are TRBV7-6 and TRBJ2-1; D perhaps matches TRBD1 (5 bases). The J call is in doubt because the DNA end fits TRBJ2-5 better. The CDR3 runs to 16 residues. CDR1 is SGHVS, CDR2 FNYEAQ, per germline. CDR3 DNA: TGTGCCAGCAGCTTAGTCCCAGACAGAGGACAAGAGACCCAGTACTAC. It translates to CASSLVPDRGQETQYY.

This clonotype was observed once. The chain employs TRBV12-3 or TRBV12-4 and TRBJ2-3; 7 nucleotides match TRBD2. The CDR3 runs to 15 residues. The junction had 16 bases not matched to a gene; V was cut back by 6 bases and J by 10 bases. The CDR3 DNA reads as TGTGCCAGCAGCCCCCAGGGCGGGAGCACCGAGGCGCAGTATTTT. Its protein product is CASSPQGGSTEAQYF.

CDR3 protein: CGSQTVSTGEQFF. For the CDR3, the DNA is TGTGGCAGCCAGACTGTGAGTACAGGTGAGCAGTTTTTT. The chain has TRBV12-2 and TRBJ2-6; the table's D call TRBD1 went unverified against the DNA. TRBV12-2 is listed as a pseudogene. The CDR3 is 13 residues long.

This clonotype was found a few times. The CDR3 protein is CASSPGQGADTQYF. In nucleotides, the CDR3 is TGTGCCAGCAGCCCCGGACAGGGAGCAGATACGCAGTATTTT. The chain recombines TRBV7-9 with TRBJ2-3; 8 nucleotides line up with TRBD1. There are 14 residues in the CDR3. V gave up 5 bases and J gave up 4 bases; unmatched junction bases: 5. The germline V gene encodes CDR1 SEHNR and CDR2 FQNEAQ (reference sequence).

The rearrangement uses TRBV7-2 and TRBJ2-3, with D possibly TRBD2 on 6 matching bases. Judging by the DNA end, TRBJ2-7 fits better; the J call may be wrong. Germline V CDR1 and CDR2: SGHTA, FQGNSA. The CDR3 spans 16 residues. The CDR3 spells CASSAPGRGAKDTQYF. In DNA, the CDR3 is TGTGCCAGCAGCGCACCGGGGCGGGGAGCCAAAGATACGCAGTACTTC.

The CDR3 nucleotides are TGTGCCAGCAGCCGGGGGCTATCTAGCACAGATACGCAGTATTTT. The encoded protein is CASSRGLSSTDTQYF. V gene TRBV6-2 or TRBV6-3 combines with J gene TRBJ2-3; either TRBD1 or TRBD2 may fit D (6 bases each). CDR1 MNHEY and CDR2 SVGEGT come from the germline V gene. The CDR3 loop spans 15 amino acids. Trimming shortened V by 6 bases and J by 0 bases, and 13 bases separated the two germline ends.

The chain has TRBV4-3 and TRBJ2-2; tentatively, D is TRBD1 or TRBD2 (5 bases each). The germline V gene has CDR1 LGHNA and CDR2 YSLEER. The CDR3 extends over 18 amino acids. Trimming left V 3 bases short and J 2 bases short, with 19 bases between. CDR3 sequence reads: CASSQDGTGWHNTGELFF. In DNA, the CDR3 is TGCGCCAGCAGCCAGGATGGGACGGGATGGCATAACACCGGGGAGCTGTTTTTT.

The rearrangement links TRBV5-1 to TRBJ1-1; D is unclear. Trimming removed 4 bases at V and 0 bases at J, with 10 bases between. The CDR3 extends over 14 amino acids. From germline, CDR1 is SGHRS and CDR2 YFSETQ. CDR3 residues: CASSNMGMNTEAFF. The CDR3 DNA sequence: TGCGCCAGCAGCAACATGGGGATGAACACTGAAGCTTTCTTT.

Concerning this clonotype: This CDR3 fails to terminate in the conserved phenylalanine or tryptophan, so it likely reflects a read error. V gene TRBV7-3 combines with J gene TRBJ2-5; 8 bases fit TRBD1. The V gene's germline CDR1 is SGHTA and CDR2 FQGTGA. V lost 2 bases to trimming and J lost 4 bases; unmatched junction nucleotides: 3. This CDR3 comprises 14 residues. CDR3 amino acids: CASSLSGGSETQYS. The CDR3 coding sequence is TGTGCCAGCAGCTTATCAGGGGGCTCAGAGACCCAGTACTCG.

Turning to this clonotype: A read error may be the cause here, since a much bigger clone is one base away. V is TRBV11-1 and J is TRBJ1-2, with 7 bases that match TRBD1. This CDR3 has 15 residues. Per germline, CDR1 SGHAT and CDR2 FQDESV (reference sequence). CDR3 DNA: TGTGCCAGCAGCTTAGCTCAGGACAGGAGAGCTGAAGATTTCTTT. This gives the protein CASSLAQDRRAEDFF.

This clonotype has at least ten counts. J is TRBJ1-3 and V is TRBV6-1, with TRBD1 identical over 9 bases. V dropped 6 bases and J dropped 1; count of bases not matched to a gene: 13. Looked up from germline, CDR1 is MNHNS and CDR2 is SASEGT. The CDR3 loop spans 18 amino acids. The CDR3 DNA reads as TGTGCCAGCAGAGAACAACCGGGACAGGGTGTATCTGGAAACACCATATATTTT. Its translation: CASREQPGQGVSGNTIYF.

This clonotype was observed once. The chain uses TRBV7-9 and TRBJ2-1, with D unclear. Deletions cut 5 bases from V and 4 bases from J, with 18 bases between. The CDR3 covers 16 residues. Germline V CDR1 and CDR2: SEHNR, FQNEAQ (reference sequence). CDR3 sequence: CASSPLVQVGYNEQFF. The CDR3 DNA reads as TGTGCCAGCAGCCCCCTGGTCCAGGTCGGTTACAATGAGCAGTTCTTC.

A word on this clonotype: The junction does not match germline at one end; this may be a read error. The chain carries TRBV10-2 and TRBJ2-3, with 7 bases that match TRBD2. CDR1 is WSHSY and CDR2 is SAAADI in the germline V gene. CDR3 length equals 14 residues. CDR3 in amino acids: CASMGGCGTDIQYF. CDR3 sequence (DNA): TGCGCCAGCATGGGGGGGTGTGGCACAGATATTCAGTATTTC.

The genes are TRBV6-1 and TRBJ2-5; the match to TRBD2 covers 12 bases. The J call is doubtful: the DNA matches TRBJ2-7 better. The germline gives CDR1 MNHNS, CDR2 SASEGT. The CDR3 covers 15 residues. In DNA form, the CDR3 reads TGTGCCAGCAGTACCCTAGCGGGAGGGCCTTACGAGCAGTACTTC. Translating gives CASSTLAGGPYEQYF.

The V and J genes are TRBV10-3 and TRBJ1-2; D is undetermined. V was shortened by 10 bases and J by 5 bases, with 20 bases between the two germline ends. Germline lookup yields CDR1 ENHRY and CDR2 SYGVKD. This CDR3 contains 14 residues. CDR3 sequence (DNA): TGTGCCACCACACCCGGAGAGCGGTTTTATGGCTACACCTTC. Its translation is CATTPGERFYGYTF.

By share, this clonotype ranks as medium-sized (0.01 to 0.1%). The chain carries TRBV7-9 and TRBJ1-1; D gene unclear. Germline V gene sequence: CDR1 SEHNR, CDR2 FQNEAQ (reference sequence). V was trimmed by 4 bases and J by 4 bases, leaving 16 bases between them. There are 15 residues in the CDR3. This chain's CDR3 is CASSSPKVSATEAFF. The CDR3 region has the DNA TGTGCCAGCAGCTCCCCTAAAGTTTCGGCCACTGAAGCTTTCTTT.

V usage is TRBV7-2 and J usage is TRBJ2-3; TRBD2 matches 8 bases. From germline, CDR1 is SGHTA and CDR2 FQGNSA. The CDR3 runs to 16 residues. V lost 5 bases and J lost 12; bases outside the gene matches: 19. CDR3 residues: CASSAREGGGKNIQYF. CDR3 DNA sequence: TGTGCCAGCAGCGCACGGGAGGGGGGGGGCAAAAACATACAGTATTTT.

Worth noting for this clonotype: A read error may produce the germline difference seen at one junction end. The chain uses TRBV11-1 and TRBJ2-5; D might be TRBD2 (6 bases). CDR3 length: 19 amino acids. Germline V CDR1 and CDR2: SGHAT, FQDESV (reference sequence). This chain's CDR3 is CASSSSAGGGVYGTETQYF. CDR3 in DNA: TGTGCCAGCAGCTCTAGCGCTGGCGGAGGGGTATATGGCACAGAGACGCAGTACTTT.

The chain joins TRBV7-2 to TRBJ1-1, with 7 bases fitting TRBD1. The germline V gene has CDR1 SGHTA and CDR2 FQGNSA. The CDR3 has 15 amino acids. Germline trimming cut 6 bases from V and 8 bases from J; bases unmatched to any gene: 15. CDR3 nucleotides: TGTGCCAGCAGAAATGATCCCGGGACAGTAGGGGAAGCTTTCTTT. It encodes CASRNDPGTVGEAFF.

The V gene is TRBV6-2 or TRBV6-3, the J gene TRBJ2-5, with 11 nucleotides matching TRBD2. The DNA end is more similar to TRBJ2-7, so the J call may be wrong. The CDR3 runs 15 residues. Germline CDR1 MNHEY, CDR2 SVGEGT. This CDR3 reads CASSYGLAGGNEQYF. The CDR3 coding sequence is TGTGCCAGCAGTTACGGACTAGCGGGTGGCAACGAGCAGTACTTC.

As to this clonotype: A junction boundary mismatches the germline segment, possibly from a read error. The chain recombines TRBV6-1 with TRBJ2-5; perhaps D is TRBD1 or TRBD2 (7 bases each). Per germline, CDR1 MNHNS and CDR2 SASEGT. The CDR3 loop spans 16 amino acids. In DNA, the CDR3 is TGTGCCAGCGGGGGGGCGGGTGGGACAGCCTCAGAGACCCAGTATTTC. This encodes CASGGAGGTASETQYF.